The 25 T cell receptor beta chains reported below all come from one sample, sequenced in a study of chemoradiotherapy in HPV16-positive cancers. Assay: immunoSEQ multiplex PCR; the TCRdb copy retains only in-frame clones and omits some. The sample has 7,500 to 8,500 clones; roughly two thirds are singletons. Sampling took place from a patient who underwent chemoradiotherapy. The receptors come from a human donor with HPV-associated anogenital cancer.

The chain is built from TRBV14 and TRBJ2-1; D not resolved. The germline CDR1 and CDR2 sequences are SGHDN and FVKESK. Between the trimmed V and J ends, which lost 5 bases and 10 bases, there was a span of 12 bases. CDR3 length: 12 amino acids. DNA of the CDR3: TGTGCCAGCAGCACCGCAGGCGGCGAGCAGTTCTTC. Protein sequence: CASSTAGGEQFF. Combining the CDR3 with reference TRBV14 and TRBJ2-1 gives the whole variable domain EAGVTQFPSHSVIEKGQTVTLRCDPISGHDNLYWYRRVMGKEIKFLLHFVKESKQDESGMPNNRFLAERTGGTYSTLKVQPAELEDSGVYFCASSTAGGEQFFGPGTRLTVL.

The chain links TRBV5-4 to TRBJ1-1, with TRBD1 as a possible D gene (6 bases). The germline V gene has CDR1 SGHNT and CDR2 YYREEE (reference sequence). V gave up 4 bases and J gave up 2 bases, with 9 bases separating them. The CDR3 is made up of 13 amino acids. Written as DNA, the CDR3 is TGTGCCAGCAGCCGACAGGCTAACACTGAAGCTTTCTTT. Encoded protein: CASSRQANTEAFF.

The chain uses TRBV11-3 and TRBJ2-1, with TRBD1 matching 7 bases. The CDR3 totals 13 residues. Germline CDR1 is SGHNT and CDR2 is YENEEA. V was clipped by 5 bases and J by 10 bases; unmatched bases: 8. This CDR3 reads CASSPRQGGEQFF. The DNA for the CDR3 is TGTGCCAGCAGCCCCCGACAGGGCGGGGAGCAGTTCTTC.

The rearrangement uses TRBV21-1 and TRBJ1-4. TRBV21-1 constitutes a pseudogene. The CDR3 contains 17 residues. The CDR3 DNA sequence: TGTGCCAGCAGCCCACGGAGTAGGGCCACCGGTCATGAAAAACTGTTTTTT. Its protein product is CASSPRSRATGHEKLFF.

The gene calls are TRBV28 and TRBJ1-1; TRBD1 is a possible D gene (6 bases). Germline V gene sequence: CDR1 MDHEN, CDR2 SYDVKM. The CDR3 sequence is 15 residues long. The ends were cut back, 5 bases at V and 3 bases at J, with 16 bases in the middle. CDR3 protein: CASSPQGPRYTEAFF. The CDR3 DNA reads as TGTGCCAGCAGTCCACAGGGCCCGAGGTACACTGAAGCTTTCTTT.

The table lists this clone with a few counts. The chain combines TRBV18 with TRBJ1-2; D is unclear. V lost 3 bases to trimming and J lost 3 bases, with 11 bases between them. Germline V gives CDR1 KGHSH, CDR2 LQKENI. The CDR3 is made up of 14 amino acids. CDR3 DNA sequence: TGTGCCAGCTCACCCACGGGTCGCGACTATGGCTACACCTTC. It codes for CASSPTGRDYGYTF.

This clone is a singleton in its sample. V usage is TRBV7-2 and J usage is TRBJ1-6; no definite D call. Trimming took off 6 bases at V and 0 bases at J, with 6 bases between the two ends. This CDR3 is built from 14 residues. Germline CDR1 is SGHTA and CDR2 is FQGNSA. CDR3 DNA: TGTGCCAGCAGGGGCGGCTCCTATAATTCACCCCTCCACTTT. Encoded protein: CASRGGSYNSPLHF.

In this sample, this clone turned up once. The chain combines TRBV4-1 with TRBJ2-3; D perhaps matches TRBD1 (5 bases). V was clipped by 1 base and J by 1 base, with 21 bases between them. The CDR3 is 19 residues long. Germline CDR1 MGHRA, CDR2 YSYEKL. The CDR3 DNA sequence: TGCGCCAGCAGCCAAGGGCCCCTCCGAACAGGAAGTCGCACAGATACGCAGTATTTT. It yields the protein CASSQGPLRTGSRTDTQYF.

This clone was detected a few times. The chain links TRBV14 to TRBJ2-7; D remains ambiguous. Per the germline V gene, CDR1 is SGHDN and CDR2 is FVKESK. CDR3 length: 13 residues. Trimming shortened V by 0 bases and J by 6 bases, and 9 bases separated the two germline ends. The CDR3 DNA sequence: TGTGCCAGCAGCCAAGATCTGATTAGCGAGCAGTACTTC. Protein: CASSQDLISEQYF.

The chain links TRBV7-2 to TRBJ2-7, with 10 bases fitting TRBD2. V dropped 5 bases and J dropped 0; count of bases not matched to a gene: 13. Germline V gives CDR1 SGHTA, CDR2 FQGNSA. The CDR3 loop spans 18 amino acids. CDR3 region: CASSKSPALAGLSYEQYF. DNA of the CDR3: TGTGCCAGCAGCAAATCGCCGGCACTAGCGGGACTCTCCTACGAGCAGTACTTC. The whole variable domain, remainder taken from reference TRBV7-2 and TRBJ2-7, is GAGVSQSPSNKVTEKGKDVELRCDPISGHTALYWYRQSLGQGLEFLIYFQGNSAPDKSGLPSDRFSAERTGGSVSTLTIQRTQQEDSAVYLCASSKSPALAGLSYEQYFGPGTRLTVT.

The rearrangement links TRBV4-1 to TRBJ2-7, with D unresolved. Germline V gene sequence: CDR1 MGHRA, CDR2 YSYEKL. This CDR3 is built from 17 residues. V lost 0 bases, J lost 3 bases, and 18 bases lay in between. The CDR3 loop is CASSQDQNSQLRYEQYF. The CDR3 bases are TGCGCCAGCAGCCAAGATCAAAACAGTCAGTTACGCTACGAGCAGTACTTC.

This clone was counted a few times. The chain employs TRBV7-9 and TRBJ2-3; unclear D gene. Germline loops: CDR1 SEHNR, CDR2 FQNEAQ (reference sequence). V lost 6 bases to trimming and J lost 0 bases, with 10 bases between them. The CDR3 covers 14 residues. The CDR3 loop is CASSSEGSTDTQYF. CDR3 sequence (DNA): TGTGCCAGCAGTTCCGAAGGGAGCACAGATACGCAGTATTTT.

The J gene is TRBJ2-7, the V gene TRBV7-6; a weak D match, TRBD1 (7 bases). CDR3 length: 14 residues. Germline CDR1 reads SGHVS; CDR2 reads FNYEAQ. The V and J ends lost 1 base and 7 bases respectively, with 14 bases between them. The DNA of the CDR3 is TGTGCCAGCAGCTTAGGGAGGGGGCGCACGGAGCAGTACTTC. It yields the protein CASSLGRGRTEQYF.

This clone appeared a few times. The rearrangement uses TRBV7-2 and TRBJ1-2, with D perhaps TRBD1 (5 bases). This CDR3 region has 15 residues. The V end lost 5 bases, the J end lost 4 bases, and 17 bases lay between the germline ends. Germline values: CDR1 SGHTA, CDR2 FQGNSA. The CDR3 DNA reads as TGTGCCAGCAGCATTTACACCAGGGAAGGCTATGGCTACACCTTC. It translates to CASSIYTREGYGYTF.

The CDR3 DNA reads TGCGCCAGCAGCTACGCTTCAGAGACCCAGTACTTC. Translated: CASSYASETQYF. This chain links TRBV5-1 with TRBJ2-5; D not resolved. Trimming removed 3 bases from V and 4 bases from J, with 7 bases in between. The CDR3 runs 12 residues. Germline V gene lookup returns CDR1 SGHRS and CDR2 YFSETQ.

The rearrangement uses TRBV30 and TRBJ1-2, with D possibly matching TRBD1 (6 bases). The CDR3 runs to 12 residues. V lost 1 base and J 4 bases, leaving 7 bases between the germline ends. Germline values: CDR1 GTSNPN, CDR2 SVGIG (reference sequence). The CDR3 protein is CAWSAGAYGYTF. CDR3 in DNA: TGTGCCTGGAGTGCAGGGGCCTATGGCTACACCTTC.

This chain's CDR3 is CASSPQQGLNTEAFF. CDR3 DNA sequence: TGTGCCAGCAGCCCTCAACAGGGGCTGAACACTGAAGCTTTCTTT. V gene TRBV7-2 combines with J gene TRBJ1-1; 7 bases agree with TRBD1. Germline V gives CDR1 SGHTA, CDR2 FQGNSA. This CDR3 region has 15 residues. The ends lost 5 bases at V and 0 bases at J; junction bases unmatched: 6.

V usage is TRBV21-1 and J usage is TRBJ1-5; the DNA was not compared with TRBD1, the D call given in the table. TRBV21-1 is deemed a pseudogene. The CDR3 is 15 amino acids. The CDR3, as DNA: TGTGCCAGCAGCAAACTTACAGGGGGCAATCAGCCCCAGCATTTT. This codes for CASSKLTGGNQPQHF.

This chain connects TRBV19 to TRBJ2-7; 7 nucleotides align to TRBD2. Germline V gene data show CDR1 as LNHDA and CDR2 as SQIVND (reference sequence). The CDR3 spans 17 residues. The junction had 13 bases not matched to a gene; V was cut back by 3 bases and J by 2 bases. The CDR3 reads CASSIKSVREGTYEQYV. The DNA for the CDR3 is TGTGCCAGTAGTATCAAATCTGTCAGGGAGGGGACCTACGAGCAGTACGTC.

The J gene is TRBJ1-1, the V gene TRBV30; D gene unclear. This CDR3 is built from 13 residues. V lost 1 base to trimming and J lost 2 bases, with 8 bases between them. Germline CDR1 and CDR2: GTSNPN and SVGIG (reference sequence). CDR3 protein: CAWSERPNTEAFF. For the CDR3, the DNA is TGTGCCTGGAGTGAAAGACCAAACACTGAAGCTTTCTTT.

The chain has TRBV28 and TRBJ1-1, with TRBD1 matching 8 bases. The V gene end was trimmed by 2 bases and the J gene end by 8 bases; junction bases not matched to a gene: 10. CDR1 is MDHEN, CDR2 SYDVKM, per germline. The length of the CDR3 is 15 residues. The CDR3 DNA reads TGTGCCAGCAGTTTAGGGGGGTTACAGGGGGAAGAAGCTTTCTTT. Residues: CASSLGGLQGEEAFF.

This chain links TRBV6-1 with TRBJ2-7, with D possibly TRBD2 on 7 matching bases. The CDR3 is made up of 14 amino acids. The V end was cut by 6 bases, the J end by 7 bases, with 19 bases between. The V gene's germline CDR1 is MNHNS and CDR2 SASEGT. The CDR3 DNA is TGTGCCAGCAGACCGGGTCCCAAGGGGGGGGAGCAGTACTTC. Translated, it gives CASRPGPKGGEQYF.

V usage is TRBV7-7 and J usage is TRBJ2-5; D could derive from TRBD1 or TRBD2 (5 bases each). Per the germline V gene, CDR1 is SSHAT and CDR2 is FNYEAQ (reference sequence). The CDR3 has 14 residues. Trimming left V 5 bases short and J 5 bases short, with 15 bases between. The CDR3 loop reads CASSPGTRGETQYF. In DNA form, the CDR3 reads TGTGCCAGCAGCCCTGGGACCCGTGGGGAGACCCAGTACTTC.

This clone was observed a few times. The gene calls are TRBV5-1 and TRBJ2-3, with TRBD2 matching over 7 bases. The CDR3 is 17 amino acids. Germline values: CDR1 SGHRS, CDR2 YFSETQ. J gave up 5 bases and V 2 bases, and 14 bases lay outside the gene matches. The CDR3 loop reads CASSLASGAFEGDTQYF. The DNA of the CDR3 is TGCGCCAGCAGCTTAGCCAGCGGGGCCTTTGAGGGAGATACGCAGTATTTT. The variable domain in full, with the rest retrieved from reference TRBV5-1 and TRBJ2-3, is KAGVTQTPRYLIKTRGQQVTLSCSPISGHRSVSWYQQTPGQGLQFLFEYFSETQRNKGNFPGRFSGRQFSNSRSEMNVSTLELGDSALYLCASSLASGAFEGDTQYFGPGTRLTVL.

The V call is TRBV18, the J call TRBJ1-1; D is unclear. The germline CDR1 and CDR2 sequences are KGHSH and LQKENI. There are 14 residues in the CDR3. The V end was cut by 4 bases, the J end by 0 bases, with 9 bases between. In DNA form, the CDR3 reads TGTGCCAGCTCACAAACCTACGTGAACACTGAAGCTTTCTTT. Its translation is CASSQTYVNTEAFF.